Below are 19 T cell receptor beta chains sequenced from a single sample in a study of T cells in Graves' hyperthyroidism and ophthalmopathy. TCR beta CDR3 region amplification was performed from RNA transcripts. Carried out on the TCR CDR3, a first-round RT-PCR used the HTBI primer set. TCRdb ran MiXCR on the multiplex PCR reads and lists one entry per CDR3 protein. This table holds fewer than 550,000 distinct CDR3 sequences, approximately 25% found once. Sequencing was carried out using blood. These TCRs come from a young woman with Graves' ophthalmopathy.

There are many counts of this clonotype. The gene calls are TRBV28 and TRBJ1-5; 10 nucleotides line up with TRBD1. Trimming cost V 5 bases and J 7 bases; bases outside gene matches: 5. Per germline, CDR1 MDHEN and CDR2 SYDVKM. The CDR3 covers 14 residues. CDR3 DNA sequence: TGTGCCAGCAGTGGACAGGGGGATTGGCAGCCCCAGCATTTT. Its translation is CASSGQGDWQPQHF.

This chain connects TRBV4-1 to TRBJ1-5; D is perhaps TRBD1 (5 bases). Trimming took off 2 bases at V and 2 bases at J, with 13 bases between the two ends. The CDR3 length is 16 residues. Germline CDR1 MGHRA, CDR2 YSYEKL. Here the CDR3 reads CASSQPGRDGNQPQHF. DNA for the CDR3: TGCGCCAGCAGCCAACCAGGGAGGGACGGCAATCAGCCCCAGCATTTT.

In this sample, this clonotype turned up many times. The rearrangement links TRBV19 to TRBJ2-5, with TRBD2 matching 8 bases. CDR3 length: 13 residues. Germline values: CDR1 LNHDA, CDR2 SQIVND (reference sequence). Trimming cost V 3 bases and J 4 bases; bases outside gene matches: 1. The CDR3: CASSMTSAETQYF. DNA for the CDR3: TGTGCCAGTAGTATGACTAGCGCAGAGACCCAGTACTTC.

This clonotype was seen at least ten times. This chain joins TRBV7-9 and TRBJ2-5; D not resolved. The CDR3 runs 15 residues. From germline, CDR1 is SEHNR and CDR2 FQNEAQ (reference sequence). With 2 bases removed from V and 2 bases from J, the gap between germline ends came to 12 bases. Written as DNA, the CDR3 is TGTGCCAGCAGCTTACCAAAGACAACTCAAGAGACCCAGTACTTC. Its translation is CASSLPKTTQETQYF.

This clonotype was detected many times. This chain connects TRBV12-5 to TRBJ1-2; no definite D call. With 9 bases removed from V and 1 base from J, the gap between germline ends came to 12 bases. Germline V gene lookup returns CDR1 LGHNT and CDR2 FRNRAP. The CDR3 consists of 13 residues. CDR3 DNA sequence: TGTGCTAGCGCCGGAACATTTAACTATGGCTACACCTTC. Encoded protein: CASAGTFNYGYTF.

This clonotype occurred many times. In DNA form, the CDR3 reads TGTGCCAGCAGCAACCGGGACCTCACCTACGAGCAGTACTTC. Translating gives CASSNRDLTYEQYF. This chain uses TRBV6-1 with TRBJ2-7; D might be TRBD1 or TRBD2, each matching 5 bases. This CDR3 comprises 14 residues. Germline CDR1 reads MNHNS; CDR2 reads SASEGT. Trimming removed 6 bases at V and 2 bases at J, with 14 bases between.

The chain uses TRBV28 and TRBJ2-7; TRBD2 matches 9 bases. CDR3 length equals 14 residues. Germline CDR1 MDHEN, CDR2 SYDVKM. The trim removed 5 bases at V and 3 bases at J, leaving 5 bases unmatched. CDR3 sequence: CASSLGREGYEQYF. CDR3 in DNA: TGTGCCAGCAGTCTGGGGCGGGAGGGCTACGAGCAGTACTTC. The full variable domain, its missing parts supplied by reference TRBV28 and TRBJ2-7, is DVKVTQSSRYLVKRTGEKVFLECVQDMDHENMFWYRQDPGLGLRLIYFSYDVKMKEKGDIPEGYSVSREKKERFSLILESASTNQTSMYLCASSLGREGYEQYFGPGTRLTVT.

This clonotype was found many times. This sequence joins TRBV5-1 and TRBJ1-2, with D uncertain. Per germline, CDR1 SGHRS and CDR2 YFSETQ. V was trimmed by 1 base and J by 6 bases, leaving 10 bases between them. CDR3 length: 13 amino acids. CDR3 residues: CASSLLGGDGYTF. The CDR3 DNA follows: TGCGCCAGCAGCTTGCTAGGTGGAGATGGCTACACCTTC.

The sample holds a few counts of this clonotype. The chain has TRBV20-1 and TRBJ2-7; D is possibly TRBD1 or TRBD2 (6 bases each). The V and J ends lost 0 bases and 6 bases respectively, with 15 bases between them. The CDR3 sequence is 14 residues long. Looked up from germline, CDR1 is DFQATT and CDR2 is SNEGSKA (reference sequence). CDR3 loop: CSARDRQGRFEQYF. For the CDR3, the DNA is TGCAGTGCTAGAGACCGCCAGGGGAGGTTCGAGCAGTACTTC.

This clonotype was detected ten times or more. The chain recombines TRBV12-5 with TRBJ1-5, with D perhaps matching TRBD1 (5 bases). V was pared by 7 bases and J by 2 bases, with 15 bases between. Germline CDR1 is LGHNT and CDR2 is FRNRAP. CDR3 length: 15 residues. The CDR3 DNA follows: TGTGCTAGTGACTACCCGGGACGGGGCAATCAGCCCCAGCATTTT. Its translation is CASDYPGRGNQPQHF. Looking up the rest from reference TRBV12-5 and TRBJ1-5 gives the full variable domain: DARVTQTPRHKVTEMGQEVTMRCQPILGHNTVFWYRQTMMQGLELLAYFRNRAPLDDSGMPKDRFSAEMPDATLATLKIQPSEPRDSAVYFCASDYPGRGNQPQHFGDGTRLSIL.

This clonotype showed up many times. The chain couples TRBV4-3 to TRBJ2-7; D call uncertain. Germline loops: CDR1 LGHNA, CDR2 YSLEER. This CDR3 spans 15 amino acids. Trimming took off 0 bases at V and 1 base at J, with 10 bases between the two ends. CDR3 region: CASSQDGSPSYEQYF. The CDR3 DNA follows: TGCGCCAGCAGCCAAGATGGGTCCCCTTCCTACGAGCAGTACTTC.

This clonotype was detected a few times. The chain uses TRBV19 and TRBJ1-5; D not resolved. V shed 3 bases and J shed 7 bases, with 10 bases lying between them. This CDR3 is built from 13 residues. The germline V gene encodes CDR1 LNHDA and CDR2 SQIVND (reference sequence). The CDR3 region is CASSIGAEQPQHF. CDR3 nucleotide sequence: TGTGCCAGTAGTATTGGCGCAGAGCAGCCCCAGCATTTT.

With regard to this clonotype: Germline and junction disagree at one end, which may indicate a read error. This CDR3 is CTSSSGTEHTEAFF. As DNA, the CDR3 is TGCACCAGCAGCTCCGGGACGGAACACACTGAAGCTTTCTTT. This rearrangement joins TRBV5-1 to TRBJ1-1; D possibly corresponds to TRBD1 (5 bases). CDR3 size: 14 residues. Germline-derived CDR1 and CDR2 are SGHRS and YFSETQ.

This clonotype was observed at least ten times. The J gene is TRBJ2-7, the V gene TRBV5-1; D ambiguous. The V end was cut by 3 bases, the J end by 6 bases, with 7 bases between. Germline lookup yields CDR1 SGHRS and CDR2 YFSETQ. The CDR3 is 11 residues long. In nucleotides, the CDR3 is TGCGCCAGCAGCTCCGGGCCCGAGCAGTACTTC. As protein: CASSSGPEQYF. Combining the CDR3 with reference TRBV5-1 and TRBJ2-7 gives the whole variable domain KAGVTQTPRYLIKTRGQQVTLSCSPISGHRSVSWYQQTPGQGLQFLFEYFSETQRNKGNFPGRFSGRQFSNSRSEMNVSTLELGDSALYLCASSSGPEQYFGPGTRLTVT.

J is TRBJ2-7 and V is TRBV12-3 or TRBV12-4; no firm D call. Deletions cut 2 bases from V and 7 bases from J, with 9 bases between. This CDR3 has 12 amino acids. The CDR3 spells CASSLSNWEQYF. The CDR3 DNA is TGTGCCAGCAGTTTAAGTAATTGGGAGCAGTACTTC.

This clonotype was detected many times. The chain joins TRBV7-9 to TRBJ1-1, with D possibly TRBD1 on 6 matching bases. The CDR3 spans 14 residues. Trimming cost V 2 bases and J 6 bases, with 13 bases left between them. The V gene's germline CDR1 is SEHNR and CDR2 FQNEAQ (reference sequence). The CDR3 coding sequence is TGTGCCAGCAGCTTATCGCGGGGGGCCGCTGAAGCTTTCTTT. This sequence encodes CASSLSRGAAEAFF.

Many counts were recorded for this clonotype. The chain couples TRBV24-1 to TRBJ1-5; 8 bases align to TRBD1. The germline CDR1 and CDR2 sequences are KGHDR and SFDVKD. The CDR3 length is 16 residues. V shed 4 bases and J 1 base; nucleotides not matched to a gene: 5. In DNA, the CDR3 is TGTGCCACCAGTGAAAAAGGACAGGGCAGCAATCAGCCCCAGCATTTT. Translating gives CATSEKGQGSNQPQHF.

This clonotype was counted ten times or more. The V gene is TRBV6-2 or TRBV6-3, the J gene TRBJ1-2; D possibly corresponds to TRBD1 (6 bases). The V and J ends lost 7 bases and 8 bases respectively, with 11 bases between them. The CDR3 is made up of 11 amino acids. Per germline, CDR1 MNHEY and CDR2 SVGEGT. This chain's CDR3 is CASKRTEGYTF. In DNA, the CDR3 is TGTGCCAGCAAAAGGACAGAGGGCTACACCTTC.

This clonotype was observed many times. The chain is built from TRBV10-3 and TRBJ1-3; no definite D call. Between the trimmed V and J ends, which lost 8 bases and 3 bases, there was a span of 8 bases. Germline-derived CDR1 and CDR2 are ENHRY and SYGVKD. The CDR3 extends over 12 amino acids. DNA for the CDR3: TGTGCCATCGGATCAAATGGAAACACCATATATTTT. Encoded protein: CAIGSNGNTIYF.